This entry is about one T cell receptor (beta chain). This sample was taken from a study of blood T cell repertoires in COVID-19. About the research overall: T cells, B-cell-depleted T cells, or PBMCs supplied cDNA or gDNA.

Participant age was about 18 to 89 years, and participants resided in around 24 US areas. Cohorts were assigned according to the clinical history that participants reported. As processed by the authors: Reference gene primers were amplified, and this amplification served to estimate nucleated cell counts. Sequencing used immunoSEQ multiplex PCR; TCRdb keeps in-frame clones, though not all of them. V and J calls and clone size come straight from that table; D and trimming were deduced from the DNA. The sample consists of 100,000 to 150,000 clones, about 81% of them appearing once. Germline CDR1 and CDR2: MDHEN and SYDVKM. V shed 1 base and J 7 bases; nucleotides not matched to a gene: 7. This CDR3 region has 15 residues.

This clonotype originated in a man aged 35-49 years with acute COVID-19. Sequencing input: PBMCs or T cells enriched from blood (not recorded which). The chain uses TRBV28 and TRBJ1-2; 9 nucleotides match TRBD1. The CDR3 DNA follows: TGTGCCAGCAGTTTATCCCCGGGACAGGGAGGTGGCTACACCTTC. It specifies CASSLSPGQGGGYTF.